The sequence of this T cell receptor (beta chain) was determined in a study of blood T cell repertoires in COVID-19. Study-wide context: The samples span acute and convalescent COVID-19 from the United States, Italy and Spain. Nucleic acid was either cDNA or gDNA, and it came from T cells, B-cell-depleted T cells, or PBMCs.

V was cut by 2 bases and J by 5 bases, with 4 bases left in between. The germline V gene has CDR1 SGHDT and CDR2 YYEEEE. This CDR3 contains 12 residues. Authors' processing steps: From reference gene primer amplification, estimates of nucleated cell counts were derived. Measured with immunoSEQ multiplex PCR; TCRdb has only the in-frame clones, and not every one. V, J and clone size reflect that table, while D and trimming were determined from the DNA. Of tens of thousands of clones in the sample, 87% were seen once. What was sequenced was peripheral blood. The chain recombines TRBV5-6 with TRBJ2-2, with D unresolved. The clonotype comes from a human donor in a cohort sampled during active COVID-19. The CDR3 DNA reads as TGTGCCAGCAGCTTTAGTACCGGGGAGCTGTTTTTT. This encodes CASSFSTGELFF.